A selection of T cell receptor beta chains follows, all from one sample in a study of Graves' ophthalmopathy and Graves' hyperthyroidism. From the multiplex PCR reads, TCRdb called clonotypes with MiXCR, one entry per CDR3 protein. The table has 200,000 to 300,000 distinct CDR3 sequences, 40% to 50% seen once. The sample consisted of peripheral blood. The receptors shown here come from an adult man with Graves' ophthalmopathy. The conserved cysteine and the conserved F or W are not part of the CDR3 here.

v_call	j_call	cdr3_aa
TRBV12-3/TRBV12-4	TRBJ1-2	ASSFGQGAGGYT
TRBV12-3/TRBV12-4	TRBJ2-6	ASSRSGGANVLT
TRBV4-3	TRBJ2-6	ASSQVGSGVGANVLT
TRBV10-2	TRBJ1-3	ATTRGIHSGNTIY
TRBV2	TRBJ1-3	ASSESGVGNTTY
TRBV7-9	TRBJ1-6	ASSPGTGGPSPLH
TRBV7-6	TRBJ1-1	ASSLPGNTEAF
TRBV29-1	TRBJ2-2	SARDTSLQNTGELF
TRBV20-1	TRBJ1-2	SALEGANYGYT
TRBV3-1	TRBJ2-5	ACGPTGEPQETQY
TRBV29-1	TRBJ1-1	SVAQGGEAF
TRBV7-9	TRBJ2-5	ASSLGTTGSQY
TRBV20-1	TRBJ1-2	SASGGHDYT
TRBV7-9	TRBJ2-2	ASSLRTGYTGELF
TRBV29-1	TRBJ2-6	SLHGANVLT
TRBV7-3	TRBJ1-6	ASSSTGGWDSPLH
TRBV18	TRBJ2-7	ASSPSRLMEEY
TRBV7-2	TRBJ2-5	ASSSTRLAGGFSGEETQY
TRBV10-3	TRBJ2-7	ASLAENYEQY
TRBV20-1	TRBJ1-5	SARAGERGQPQH
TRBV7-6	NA	ASSLNWGGLPYNEQF
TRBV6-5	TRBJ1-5	ASRSGRVDQPQH
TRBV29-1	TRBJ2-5	SVESGRGHSETQY
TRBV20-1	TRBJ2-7	SAPQDRVDYEQY
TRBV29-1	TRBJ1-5	SVRQGEGQPQH
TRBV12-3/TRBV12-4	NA	ASSDLNEQF
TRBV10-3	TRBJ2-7	AISEGNRRYSYEQY
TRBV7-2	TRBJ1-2	ASSGDWRGKGGYT